Many counts were recorded for the clone carrying this T cell receptor beta chain. Its target is unknown. Trimming left V 5 bases short and J 1 base short, with 14 bases between. The CDR3 is 16 residues long. CDR1 is MNHNS and CDR2 is SASEGT in the germline V gene. Researchers used genomic DNA as the template to profile TCR beta VDJ and CDR3. TCRdb re-called the reads with MiXCR, one entry per CDR3 protein. The table shows roughly 180,000 distinct CDR3 sequences, with around 45% occurring only once. The sample is drawn from a study of CD8+CD57+ T cells in acquired aplastic anemia. Study information: Each DNA sample taken from sorted CD4+ and CD8+ cells came to about 3.4 ug on average.

The study, taken as a whole, reports: Overlapping CD8+ CDR3 repertoires of patients and controls contained twenty-nine shared sequences.

The sequence was collected from a human donor in good health. The sequenced sample consisted of sorted CD4+, CD8+, or CD8+CD57+ T cells (not recorded which) from PBMCs. The chain carries TRBV6-1 and TRBJ2-2; D is uncertain. This CDR3 reads CASSLVDPLNTGELFF. The CDR3 coding sequence is TGTGCCAGCAGTCTTGTGGATCCGCTGAACACCGGGGAGCTGTTTTTT.